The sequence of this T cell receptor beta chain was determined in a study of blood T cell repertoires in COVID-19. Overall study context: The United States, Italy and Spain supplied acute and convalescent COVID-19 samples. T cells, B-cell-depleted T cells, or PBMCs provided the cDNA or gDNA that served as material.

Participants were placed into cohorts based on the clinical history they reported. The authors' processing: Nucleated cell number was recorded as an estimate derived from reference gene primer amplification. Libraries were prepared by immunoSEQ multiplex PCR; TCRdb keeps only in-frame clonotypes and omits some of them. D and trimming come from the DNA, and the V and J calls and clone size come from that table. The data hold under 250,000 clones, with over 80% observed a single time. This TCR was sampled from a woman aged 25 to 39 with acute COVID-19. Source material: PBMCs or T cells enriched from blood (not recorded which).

This CDR3 is CASSYPGQVYEQYF. The DNA of the CDR3 is TGTGCCAGCAGTTACCCTGGGCAGGTTTACGAGCAGTACTTC. The chain links TRBV6-5 to TRBJ2-7, with D unclear. The germline gives CDR1 MNHEY, CDR2 SVGAGI. The length of the CDR3 is 14 residues. The germline V and J ends were trimmed by 2 bases and 4 bases, with 12 bases remaining between them.